These 32 T cell receptor beta chains were sequenced from one sample in a study of monozygotic twins with inflammatory bowel disease. TCRdb reprocessed the 5' RACE reads; each CDR3 protein has one entry and no DNA is given. In total, the table holds 160,000 or so distinct CDR3 sequences. Sequencing was done on a sample of blood. The receptor set was obtained from a human donor with ulcerative colitis or Crohn's disease, or a healthy co-twin of an affected twin (not recorded which).

V and J are TRBV7-3 and TRBJ2-2; TCRdb calls TRBD2, which cannot be checked without DNA. Germline V lookup: CDR1 SGHTA, CDR2 FQGTGA. The CDR3 is 14 residues long. CDR3 region: CASRRGADTGELFF.

The chain uses TRBV20-1 and TRBJ2-1; without DNA, the TCRdb call of TRBD1 cannot be checked. CDR1 is DFQATT and CDR2 is SNEGSKA in the germline V gene (reference sequence). CDR3 size: 15 residues. The CDR3 loop is CSAAKGQGNYNEQFF.

The rearrangement uses TRBV2 and TRBJ2-3. Germline V gene sequence: CDR1 SNHLY, CDR2 FYNNEI. The CDR3 extends over 14 amino acids. The CDR3 spells CATEGGGNTDTQYF.

The chain recombines TRBV7-8 with TRBJ2-5; with no DNA, the TCRdb D assignment of TRBD1 cannot be verified. Germline V gene sequence: CDR1 SGHVS, CDR2 FQNEAQ. This CDR3 has 13 residues. The CDR3: CASSPDRAGHMYF.

The chain combines TRBV5-1 with TRBJ1-5. CDR1 and CDR2 (germline): SGHRS, YFSETQ. The CDR3 runs 13 residues. The CDR3 protein is CASSLEGLRPQHF.

The V gene is TRBV7-2, the J gene TRBJ2-3; the TCRdb call, TRBD1, lacks DNA for checking. Germline assignment: CDR1 SGHTA and CDR2 FQGNSA. This CDR3 has 16 amino acids. CDR3 sequence: CASSPRGGGAPDTQYF.

This rearrangement joins TRBV5-1 to TRBJ2-5. The length of the CDR3 is 15 residues. Germline values: CDR1 SGHRS, CDR2 YFSETQ. CDR3 in amino acids: CASSLPRNPQETQYF.

This chain uses TRBV5-1 with TRBJ2-2; the TCRdb D gene call, TRBD1, has no DNA to confirm it. The V gene's germline CDR1 is SGHRS and CDR2 YFSETQ. The CDR3 is 15 amino acids. This CDR3 is CASSPWTENTGELFF.

V is TRBV7-2 and J is TRBJ2-5; TCRdb names TRBD2, which stays unverified in the absence of DNA. In germline, CDR1 is SGHTA, CDR2 FQGNSA. The CDR3 covers 13 residues. This chain's CDR3 is CASSPSFGETQYF.

The rearrangement links TRBV20-1 to TRBJ1-1. This CDR3 is 15 amino acids long. Germline CDR1 and CDR2: DFQATT and SNEGSKA (reference sequence). The CDR3 spells CSAREYRAGNTEAFF.

V is TRBV5-1 and J is TRBJ2-1. Germline values: CDR1 SGHRS, CDR2 YFSETQ. The CDR3 totals 14 residues. CDR3: CASRPEAVYNEQFF.

The rearrangement uses TRBV20-1 and TRBJ2-3; the D call of TRBD2 rests on TCRdb alone, since no DNA is present to check it. Germline V gene lookup returns CDR1 DFQATT and CDR2 SNEGSKA (reference sequence). The CDR3 spans 15 residues. CDR3 loop: CSASGAGRSTDTQYF.

J is TRBJ2-7 and V is TRBV5-1; TCRdb reports TRBD2, a call that lacks DNA to check it against. Germline CDR1 SGHRS, CDR2 YFSETQ. This CDR3 has 13 residues. The CDR3 here is CASSPPTEGEQYF.

The CDR3 here is CATTTISSGNTIYF. The chain is built from TRBV7-2 and TRBJ1-3. The CDR3 totals 14 residues. Looked up from germline, CDR1 is SGHTA and CDR2 is FQGNSA. The full variable domain, in which reference TRBV7-2 and TRBJ1-3 provide the parts outside the CDR3, is GAGVSQSPSNKVTEKGKDVELRCDPISGHTALYWYRQSLGQGLEFLIYFQGNSAPDKSGLPSDRFSAERTGGSVSTLTIQRTQQEDSAVYLCATTTISSGNTIYFGEGSWLTVV.

This rearrangement joins TRBV12-3 or TRBV12-4 to TRBJ2-3. The CDR3 has 14 residues. The CDR3 loop reads CASSLSGIYYTQYF.

The chain uses TRBV18 and TRBJ1-4; as DNA is missing, the TRBD1 call by TCRdb cannot be tested. Germline-derived CDR1 and CDR2 are KGHSH and LQKENI. The CDR3 consists of 16 residues. CDR3 sequence reads: CASSPGQGGANEKLFF.

The chain is built from TRBV7-8 and TRBJ1-5. Germline CDR1 is SGHVS and CDR2 is FQNEAQ. This CDR3 spans 14 amino acids. This chain's CDR3 is CASSPDRINQPQHF.

The genes are TRBV20-1 and TRBJ2-6. The germline gives CDR1 DFQATT, CDR2 SNEGSKA (reference sequence). CDR3 length: 17 residues. Here the CDR3 reads CSARTLADFPGANVLTF.

The J gene is TRBJ2-2, the V gene TRBV12-3 or TRBV12-4. The CDR3 extends over 13 amino acids. The CDR3 loop is CASSGSGTGELFF.

The chain has TRBV5-1 and TRBJ2-1; TCRdb outputs TRBD2, but without DNA this stays unchecked. Germline CDR1 and CDR2: SGHRS and YFSETQ. This CDR3 has 15 residues. The CDR3 region is CASSLEAGGLNEQFF.

The chain is built from TRBV5-1 and TRBJ2-1; TCRdb proposes TRBD1, but this gene call is untestable without DNA. CDR1 is SGHRS, CDR2 YFSETQ, per germline. The CDR3 is 16 residues long. Here the CDR3 reads CASSLGPGASYNEQFF.

The genes are TRBV20-1 and TRBJ2-7; the TCRdb D gene call, TRBD2, has no DNA to confirm it. Germline lookup yields CDR1 DFQATT and CDR2 SNEGSKA (reference sequence). The CDR3 sequence is 12 residues long. The CDR3 sequence: CSASGGVREQYF.

The genes are TRBV20-1 and TRBJ2-3; TCRdb lists TRBD1, though no DNA is available to test this call. CDR3 size: 14 residues. Per germline, CDR1 DFQATT and CDR2 SNEGSKA (reference sequence). The CDR3 region is CSARDAGGPDTQYF.

The rearrangement uses TRBV20-1 and TRBJ2-1; absent DNA, TCRdb's TRBD1 call cannot be checked. The CDR3 totals 13 residues. Germline CDR1 and CDR2: DFQATT and SNEGSKA (reference sequence). This chain's CDR3 is CSASRRLGNEQFF.

The V gene is TRBV10-3, the J gene TRBJ2-7; the D gene TCRdb calls, TRBD2, cannot be checked with no DNA. Germline-derived CDR1 and CDR2 are ENHRY and SYGVKD. The CDR3 covers 14 residues. The CDR3 sequence is CASGEGPGSYEQYF.

The V call is TRBV6-1, the J call TRBJ1-2. Germline loops: CDR1 MNHNS, CDR2 SASEGT. The CDR3 has 14 amino acids. The CDR3 sequence: CASSRDRLLYGYTF.

The genes are TRBV3-1 and TRBJ2-1; TCRdb designates TRBD1, a call that cannot be tested without DNA. Per the germline V gene, CDR1 is LGHDT and CDR2 is YNNKEL (reference sequence). The CDR3 is made up of 14 amino acids. CDR3 sequence: CASSWDRGDNEQFF.

The genes are TRBV5-1 and TRBJ2-6; TCRdb lists TRBD1, though no DNA is available to test this call. Germline values: CDR1 SGHRS, CDR2 YFSETQ. The CDR3 spans 17 residues. The CDR3 sequence is CASSLVGGYGGANVLTF.

V usage is TRBV18 and J usage is TRBJ2-5; TCRdb gives TRBD2 as the D gene, but with no DNA this cannot be confirmed. This CDR3 has 16 residues. Looked up from germline, CDR1 is KGHSH and CDR2 is LQKENI. This CDR3 is CASRQGLPTYQETQYF.

The chain employs TRBV20-1 and TRBJ2-7; TCRdb proposes TRBD1, but this gene call is untestable without DNA. This CDR3 comprises 14 residues. The germline CDR1 and CDR2 sequences are DFQATT and SNEGSKA (reference sequence). The CDR3 reads CSARAHRGTGEQYF.

This chain links TRBV5-1 with TRBJ2-3; TCRdb selects TRBD2, and the lack of DNA leaves this call unchecked. The CDR3 contains 16 residues. Germline V CDR1 and CDR2: SGHRS, YFSETQ. The CDR3 spells CASSLISGGARDTQYF.

The gene calls are TRBV28 and TRBJ1-5; the D call from TCRdb, TRBD1, cannot be confirmed without DNA. The length of the CDR3 is 15 residues. Germline assignment: CDR1 MDHEN and CDR2 SYDVKM. The CDR3 loop reads CASSTNRDRRQPQHF.